One T cell receptor (beta chain) is described in this entry. The antigen is unknown. These data originate in a study of siplizumab effects on memory and regulatory T cells. Measured with immunoSEQ multiplex PCR; TCRdb has only the in-frame clones, and not every one. The sample has tens of thousands of clones, 90% to 97% seen once. Germline-derived CDR1 and CDR2 are SGHTA and FQGNSA. The CDR3 covers 16 residues. Between the trimmed V and J ends, which lost 4 bases and 1 base, there was a span of 15 bases. Study-level points and caveats: Siplizumab significantly lowered the alloreactive sequences that could be traced to unstimulated CD4+ memory cells. Naive T cells apparently outstripped memory cells in diversity and seemed major alloresponse contributors. Only a minor fraction of alloreactive clones mapped to unstimulated subsets. Naive-or-memory phenotypes were unassignable for roughly 75-95% of proliferating CD4+ or CD8+ clones.

Source material: naive CD8+ T cells sorted from blood. This rearrangement joins TRBV7-2 to TRBJ2-3, with D possibly TRBD2 on 6 matching bases. This clonotype was obtained from a human donor in good health. CDR3 amino acids: CASSSWGGLGTDTQYF. Written as DNA, the CDR3 is TGTGCCAGCAGCTCTTGGGGAGGTCTCGGCACAGATACGCAGTATTTT.